This TCR beta chain was documented in a study of T cell responses to AZD1222 COVID-19 vaccine. The table came from immunoSEQ multiplex PCR; TCRdb's copy has only in-frame clones and leaves some out. The top ten hold about 6% of the sample, which has approximately 85,000 clones, 70% to 90% seen once. In regard to this clone: Its antigen is currently unknown.

Study outcomes and limitations: Vaccination with two AZD1222 doses was followed by a rise in Spike-specific TCR breadth and depth.

Per germline, CDR1 SGDLS and CDR2 YYNGEE. There are 14 residues in the CDR3. After removal of 4 bases from V and 8 bases from J, the junction contained 9 bases not matched to a gene. The chain carries TRBV9 and TRBJ1-1, with 9 bases identical to TRBD1. The TCR originated in an adult in good health. The source material was peripheral blood, sampled on day 0 of AZD1222 vaccination. As DNA, the CDR3 is TGTGCCAGCAGCTCAGAGGGACAGGGAATGGAAGCTTTCTTT. It is translated as CASSSEGQGMEAFF.